The 27 T cell receptor beta chains given below trace back to one sample, sequenced in a study of blood T cell repertoires in COVID-19. Profiled with immunoSEQ multiplex PCR; TCRdb holds only in-frame clones, not every one. The sample lists 26,000 or so clones, about 90% occurring once. The sample comprised peripheral blood. The receptors stem from a human donor in a cohort sampled during active COVID-19.

The table lists this clone with a count of one. V is TRBV10-3 and J is TRBJ1-4; D unclear. From germline, CDR1 is ENHRY and CDR2 SYGVKD. This CDR3 spans 13 amino acids. With 10 bases removed from V and 8 bases from J, the gap between germline ends came to 17 bases. The CDR3 sequence: CATQDRSGEKLFF. DNA for the CDR3: TGTGCCACCCAGGACCGATCGGGGGAAAAACTGTTTTTT.

This chain uses TRBV9 with TRBJ2-1; D perhaps matches TRBD2 (6 bases). V was clipped by 0 bases and J by 5 bases, with 9 bases between them. This CDR3 has 14 residues. The germline gives CDR1 SGDLS, CDR2 YYNGEE. The CDR3 here is CASSVVAGNNEQFF. As DNA, the CDR3 is TGTGCCAGCAGCGTAGTGGCGGGGAACAATGAGCAGTTCTTC.

The chain combines TRBV12-3 or TRBV12-4 with TRBJ2-1; D is unclear. The CDR3 is 13 amino acids. The ends were cut back, 1 base at V and 8 bases at J, with 9 bases in the middle. The chain's CDR3 is CASSLGAIDEQFF. CDR3 sequence (DNA): TGTGCCAGCAGTTTAGGGGCTATCGATGAGCAGTTCTTC.

This clone occurred once. This chain uses TRBV5-8 with TRBJ2-1; 11 nucleotides line up with TRBD1. The CDR3 consists of 17 residues. V gave up 6 bases and J gave up 6 bases; unmatched junction bases: 14. Germline CDR1 SGHTS, CDR2 YDEGEE. The CDR3 reads CASTHYSGTGGGNEQFF. The CDR3 DNA reads TGTGCCAGCACCCATTACTCCGGGACAGGGGGGGGCAATGAGCAGTTCTTC.

The genes are TRBV7-9 and TRBJ2-1, with 13 bases matching TRBD2. CDR1 is SEHNR and CDR2 is FQNEAQ in the germline V gene (reference sequence). The CDR3 has 15 amino acids. V was pared by 2 bases and J by 12 bases, with 7 bases of the junction left unmatched. CDR3 coding DNA: TGTGCCAGCAGCTTAATGACTAGCGGGGGGCACTGGCAGTTCTTC. This gives the protein CASSLMTSGGHWQFF. Variable domain in full (rest from reference TRBV7-9 and TRBJ2-1): DTGVSQNPRHKITKRGQNVTFRCDPISEHNRLYWYRQTLGQGPEFLTYFQNEAQLEKSRLLSDRFSAERPKGSFSTLEIQRTEQGDSAMYLCASSLMTSGGHWQFFGPGTRLTVL.

The chain carries TRBV11-2 and TRBJ2-7; possibly TRBD1 for D (6 bases). V gave up 3 bases and J gave up 5 bases, with 14 bases separating them. CDR1 SGHAT and CDR2 FQNNGV come from the germline V gene. The CDR3 extends over 14 amino acids. The CDR3 region is CASSLSAGVHEQYV. The CDR3 DNA is TGTGCCAGCAGCTTGTCGGCAGGGGTCCACGAGCAGTACGTC.

The rearrangement links TRBV19 to TRBJ1-5, with TRBD1 identical over 9 bases. Per germline, CDR1 LNHDA and CDR2 SQIVND (reference sequence). Unmatched junction bases numbered 4, after V lost 7 bases and J lost 3 bases. The CDR3 length is 14 residues. The CDR3 reads CASKQGAFNQPQHF. Here the CDR3 DNA reads TGTGCCAGTAAACAGGGGGCATTCAATCAGCCCCAGCATTTT.

The chain employs TRBV11-2 and TRBJ1-1; possibly TRBD1 for D (5 bases). From germline, CDR1 is SGHAT and CDR2 FQNNGV. The CDR3 has 14 residues. V lost 3 bases and J lost 2, with 10 bases in between. For the CDR3, the DNA is TGTGCCAGCAGCTTTCAGGGCCGTAACACTGAAGCTTTCTTT. It codes for CASSFQGRNTEAFF.

This clone was seen a single time. V usage is TRBV20-1 and J usage is TRBJ1-3; no reliable D call. The CDR3 consists of 11 residues. CDR1 is DFQATT, CDR2 SNEGSKA, per germline (reference sequence). The ends were cut back, 4 bases at V and 4 bases at J, with 5 bases in the middle. In DNA form, the CDR3 reads TGCAGTGCTAAACAAGGAAACACCATATATTTT. This codes for CSAKQGNTIYF.

CDR3 region: CASSDSSGRSYNEQFF. The CDR3 DNA follows: TGTGCCAGCAGTGATAGTAGCGGGCGCTCCTACAATGAGCAGTTCTTC. The rearrangement joins TRBV11-2 to TRBJ2-1; TRBD2 matches at 7 bases. Germline V lookup: CDR1 SGHAT, CDR2 FQNNGV. J gave up 0 bases and V 6 bases, and 8 bases lay outside the gene matches. This CDR3 contains 16 residues.

V is TRBV27 and J is TRBJ1-6, with D maybe TRBD1 (6 bases). V was cut by 0 bases and J by 7 bases, with 13 bases left in between. The CDR3 length is 16 residues. Germline V CDR1 and CDR2: MNHEY, SMNVEV (reference sequence). The CDR3 bases are TGTGCCAGCAGTTTATCGAGGGGGGGCTGGAATTCACCCCTCCACTTT. Residues: CASSLSRGGWNSPLHF.

The chain employs TRBV16 and TRBJ1-1; D is uncertain. Germline values: CDR1 KGHSY, CDR2 FQNENV. Trimming cost V 1 base and J 5 bases, with 8 bases left between them. The CDR3 runs to 13 residues. The CDR3: CASSQYSGTEAFF. CDR3 DNA sequence: TGTGCCAGCAGCCAATATTCGGGGACTGAAGCTTTCTTT.

This clone was detected only once. The genes are TRBV7-2 and TRBJ2-5; no firm D call. Trimming removed 2 bases from V and 4 bases from J, with 8 bases in between. Germline CDR1 is SGHTA and CDR2 is FQGNSA. The CDR3 runs to 13 residues. The CDR3 sequence is CASSLMARETQYF. The CDR3, as DNA: TGTGCCAGCAGCTTAATGGCCCGAGAGACCCAGTACTTC.

The CDR3 is CASSTITGRPDSGNTIYF. The CDR3 bases are TGTGCCAGCAGCACCATCACCGGGAGACCCGACTCTGGAAACACCATATATTTT. The chain links TRBV11-2 to TRBJ1-3; no reliable D call. Germline lookup yields CDR1 SGHAT and CDR2 FQNNGV. The CDR3 is 18 amino acids. V was clipped by 5 bases and J by 0 bases, with 20 bases between them.

This rearrangement joins TRBV9 to TRBJ1-1; D might be TRBD1 (6 bases). The germline gives CDR1 SGDLS, CDR2 YYNGEE. The CDR3 covers 15 residues. V was shortened by 0 bases and J by 1 base, with 10 bases between the two germline ends. CDR3 loop: CASSVVTGTNTEAFF. The CDR3 DNA is TGTGCCAGCAGCGTAGTCACAGGGACGAACACTGAAGCTTTCTTT.

The chain employs TRBV19 and TRBJ2-2; tentative D call: TRBD2 (6 bases). From germline, CDR1 is LNHDA and CDR2 SQIVND (reference sequence). The CDR3 spans 14 residues. Trimming stripped 10 bases from V and 3 bases from J, with 15 bases between. The CDR3 reads CATWKGLYTGELFF. As DNA, the CDR3 is TGTGCCACCTGGAAGGGACTGTACACCGGGGAGCTGTTTTTT.

V is TRBV6-5 and J is TRBJ1-1; D is possibly TRBD1 (6 bases). The CDR3 contains 15 residues. From germline, CDR1 is MNHEY and CDR2 SVGAGI. With 6 bases removed from V and 2 bases from J, the gap between germline ends came to 16 bases. The CDR3 DNA reads TGTGCCAGCAGGTCACTAAGGGGGAAAAACACTGAAGCTTTCTTT. Protein product: CASRSLRGKNTEAFF.

CDR3 in amino acids: CASSEGTARNEQFF. The CDR3 nucleotides are TGCGCCAGCAGTGAAGGGACAGCCAGAAATGAGCAGTTCTTC. The chain combines TRBV10-1 with TRBJ2-1; TRBD1 matches at 7 bases. The V segment lost 3 bases and the J segment 7 bases; nucleotides outside the gene matches: 6. Germline values: CDR1 WNHNN, CDR2 SYGVQD (reference sequence). CDR3 length equals 14 residues.

This clone was seen a single time. The chain links TRBV12-3 or TRBV12-4 to TRBJ2-7, with 9 bases identical to TRBD1. This CDR3 comprises 13 residues. V trimming: 3 bases; J trimming: 5 bases; junction bases outside the gene matches: 2. This CDR3 is CASSFGQGHEQYV. CDR3 nucleotides: TGTGCCAGCAGTTTCGGACAGGGGCACGAGCAGTACGTC.

V gene TRBV10-2 combines with J gene TRBJ2-5, with D uncertain. Germline lookup yields CDR1 WSHSY and CDR2 SAAADI. V shed 1 base and J shed 4 bases, with 13 bases lying between them. This CDR3 contains 15 residues. The CDR3, as DNA: TGCGCCAGCAGTGAGTTTAGGCTAGTATCAGAGACCCAGTACTTC. Its translation: CASSEFRLVSETQYF.

The chain combines TRBV10-3 with TRBJ2-2, with 8 bases matching TRBD1. The CDR3 is made up of 16 amino acids. V shed 6 bases and J 0 bases; nucleotides not matched to a gene: 6. Germline V gene lookup returns CDR1 ENHRY and CDR2 SYGVKD. CDR3 bases: TGTGCCATCAGCTCACAGGGGGAAGCGAACACCGGGGAGCTGTTTTTT. It yields the protein CAISSQGEANTGELFF.

This rearrangement joins TRBV14 to TRBJ1-2; D perhaps matches TRBD1 (6 bases). Germline CDR1 reads SGHDN; CDR2 reads FVKESK. The CDR3 totals 15 residues. The V and J ends lost 1 base and 6 bases respectively, with 15 bases between them. The CDR3 sequence: CASSQGGRGMDGYTF. In DNA form, the CDR3 reads TGTGCCAGCAGCCAAGGAGGCAGGGGTATGGATGGCTACACCTTC.

The rearrangement joins TRBV5-1 to TRBJ2-5; 10 bases fit TRBD2. The CDR3 spans 17 residues. Germline CDR1 is SGHRS and CDR2 is YFSETQ. V shed 6 bases, J shed 2 bases, and the junction held 13 bases outside the gene matches. The CDR3 here is CASNPGSIAGGQETQYF. As DNA, the CDR3 is TGCGCCAGCAACCCAGGGTCGATAGCGGGGGGACAAGAGACCCAGTACTTC.

J is TRBJ2-7 and V is TRBV2; D not certain. The V and J ends lost 5 bases and 4 bases respectively, with 15 bases between them. CDR3 size: 14 residues. Per the germline V gene, CDR1 is SNHLY and CDR2 is FYNNEI. This chain's CDR3 is CASSTGALFYEQYF. The CDR3 DNA reads TGTGCCAGCAGTACCGGAGCCTTATTTTACGAGCAGTACTTC.

The V gene is TRBV9, the J gene TRBJ2-5, with a possible D match to TRBD2 (6 bases). This CDR3 has 15 amino acids. Germline V lookup: CDR1 SGDLS, CDR2 YYNGEE. The ends were cut back, 2 bases at V and 1 base at J, with 12 bases in the middle. The CDR3 spells CASSVSGGGQETQYF. CDR3 DNA: TGTGCCAGCAGCGTTAGCGGTGGGGGCCAAGAGACCCAGTACTTC.

The chain uses TRBV12-5 and TRBJ1-2; 8 bases map to TRBD1. The CDR3 loop spans 17 amino acids. CDR1 and CDR2 from the germline V gene are LGHNT and FRNRAP. The ends lost 4 bases at V and 7 bases at J; junction bases unmatched: 17. This CDR3 reads CASGSSTPDRVPGGYTF. The CDR3 DNA reads TGTGCTAGTGGTTCGTCGACTCCGGACAGGGTCCCGGGTGGCTACACCTTC.

CDR3: CASSLSRGMDGYTF. The CDR3, as DNA: TGTGCCAGCAGTTTATCAAGGGGGATGGATGGCTACACCTTC. The chain couples TRBV27 to TRBJ1-2; D perhaps matches TRBD1 (6 bases). This CDR3 has 14 amino acids. Germline-derived CDR1 and CDR2 are MNHEY and SMNVEV (reference sequence). Trimming removed 0 bases at V and 6 bases at J, with 11 bases between.